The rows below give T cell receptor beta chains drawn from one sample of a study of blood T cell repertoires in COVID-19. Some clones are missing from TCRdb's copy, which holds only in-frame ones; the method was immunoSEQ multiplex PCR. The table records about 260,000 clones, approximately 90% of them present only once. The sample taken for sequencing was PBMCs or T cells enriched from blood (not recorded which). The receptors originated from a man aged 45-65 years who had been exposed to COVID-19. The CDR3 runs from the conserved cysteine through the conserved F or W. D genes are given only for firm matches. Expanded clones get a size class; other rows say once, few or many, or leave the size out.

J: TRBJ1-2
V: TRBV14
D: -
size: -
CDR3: CASSPYTF
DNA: TGTGCCAGCAGCCCATACACCTTC

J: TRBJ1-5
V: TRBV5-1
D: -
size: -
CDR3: CASSLFSGSNQPQHF
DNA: TGCGCCAGCAGCTTGTTCAGCGGAAGCAATCAGCCCCAGCATTTT

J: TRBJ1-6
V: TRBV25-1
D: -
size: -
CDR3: CASSLRNSPLHF
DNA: TGTGCCAGCAGTCTCAGGAATTCACCCCTCCACTTT

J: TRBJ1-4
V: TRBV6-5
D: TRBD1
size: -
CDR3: CASSYGTVINEKLFF
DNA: TGTGCCAGCAGTTACGGGACAGTTATTAATGAAAAACTGTTTTTT

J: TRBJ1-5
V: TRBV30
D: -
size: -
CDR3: CAWSVGTLRLSNQPQHF
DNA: TGTGCCTGGAGTGTAGGGACACTAAGACTTAGCAATCAGCCCCAGCATTTT

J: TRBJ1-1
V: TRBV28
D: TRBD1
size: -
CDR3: CASSFGQGANTEAFF
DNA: TGTGCCAGCAGTTTCGGACAGGGGGCGAACACTGAAGCTTTCTTT

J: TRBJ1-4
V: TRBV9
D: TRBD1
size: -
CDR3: CASSPGTGIYEKLFF
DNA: TGTGCCAGCAGCCCAGGGACAGGGATTTATGAAAAACTGTTTTTT

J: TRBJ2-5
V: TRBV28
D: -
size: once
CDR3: CASRRTVGETQYF
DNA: TGTGCCAGCAGGAGGACAGTCGGCGAGACCCAGTACTTC

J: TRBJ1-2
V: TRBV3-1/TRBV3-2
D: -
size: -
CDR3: CASSQDFNYGYTF
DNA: TGTGCCAGCAGCCAAGACTTCAACTATGGCTACACCTTC

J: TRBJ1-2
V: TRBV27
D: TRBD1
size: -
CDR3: CASSSLTGGSYTF
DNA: TGTGCCAGCAGTTCTCTCACAGGGGGGAGCTACACCTTC

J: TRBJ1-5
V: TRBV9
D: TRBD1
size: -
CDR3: CASSLGTGGFQPQHF
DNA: TGTGCCAGCAGCCTGGGGACAGGGGGCTTTCAGCCCCAGCATTTT

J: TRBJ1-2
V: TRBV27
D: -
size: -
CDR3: CASTSQTNYGYTF
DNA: TGTGCCAGCACCTCCCAGACTAACTATGGCTACACCTTC

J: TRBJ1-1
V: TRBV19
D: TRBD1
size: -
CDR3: CASSDRGTVSTEAFF
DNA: TGTGCCAGTAGTGACAGGGGAACCGTGAGCACTGAAGCTTTCTTT

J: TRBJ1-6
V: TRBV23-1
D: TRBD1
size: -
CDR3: CASSHPFDRGYSPLHF
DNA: TGCGCCAGCAGTCATCCTTTCGACAGGGGATATTCACCCCTCCACTTT

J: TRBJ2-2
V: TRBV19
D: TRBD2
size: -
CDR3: CASSPRLASGRDAGELFF
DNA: TGTGCCAGTAGTCCCCGACTAGCCTCAGGGAGGGATGCCGGGGAGCTGTTTTTT

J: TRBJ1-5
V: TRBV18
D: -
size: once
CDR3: CASSPADRGQPQHF
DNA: TGTGCCAGCTCACCGGCCGACCGGGGTCAGCCCCAGCATTTT

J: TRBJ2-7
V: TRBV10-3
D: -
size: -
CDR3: CAISVGHRVEQYF
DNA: TGTGCCATCAGTGTGGGACACAGGGTCGAGCAGTACTTC

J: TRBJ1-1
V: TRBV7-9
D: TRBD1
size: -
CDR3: CASSQGVTEAFF
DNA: TGTGCCAGCAGCCAGGGGGTCACTGAAGCTTTCTTT

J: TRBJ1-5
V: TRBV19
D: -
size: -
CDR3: CASSTSSLTLNSNQPQHF
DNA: TGTGCCAGTAGTACCTCATCGTTGACACTTAATAGCAATCAGCCCCAGCATTTT

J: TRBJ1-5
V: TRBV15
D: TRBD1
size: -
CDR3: CATSSYRQGSNQPQHF
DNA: TGTGCCACCAGCAGTTATAGACAGGGTAGCAATCAGCCCCAGCATTTT

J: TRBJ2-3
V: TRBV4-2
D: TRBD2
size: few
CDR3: CASSQEAGGMNTQYF
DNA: TGTGCCAGCAGCCAAGAAGCGGGGGGCATGAATACGCAGTATTTT

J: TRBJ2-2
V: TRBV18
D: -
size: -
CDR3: CASSPHPFRSTGELFF
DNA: TGTGCCAGCTCACCACACCCCTTTCGGAGCACCGGGGAGCTGTTTTTT

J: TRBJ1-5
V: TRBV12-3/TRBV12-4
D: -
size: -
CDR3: CASSSGEGQPQHF
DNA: TGTGCCAGCAGTTCAGGGGAAGGTCAGCCCCAGCATTTT

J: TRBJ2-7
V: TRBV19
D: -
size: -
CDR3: CASQGRNVYEQYF
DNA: TGTGCCAGTCAGGGGCGAAACGTCTACGAGCAGTACTTC

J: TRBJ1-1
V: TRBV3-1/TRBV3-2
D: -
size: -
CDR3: CASSPLTTGSYEAFF
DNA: TGTGCCAGCAGCCCGCTCACGACTGGGTCCTATGAAGCTTTCTTT

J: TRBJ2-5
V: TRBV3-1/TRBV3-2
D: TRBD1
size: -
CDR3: CASTRGTGYGETQYF
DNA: TGTGCCAGCACCCGAGGGACAGGTTATGGCGAGACCCAGTACTTC

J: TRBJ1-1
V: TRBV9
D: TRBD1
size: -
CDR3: CASSVRDRGHTEAFF
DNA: TGTGCCAGCAGCGTTCGCGACAGGGGTCACACTGAAGCTTTCTTT

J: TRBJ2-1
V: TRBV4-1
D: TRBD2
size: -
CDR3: CASSQDGGRVGNEQFF
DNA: TGCGCCAGCAGCCAAGATGGCGGGAGGGTGGGGAATGAGCAGTTCTTC

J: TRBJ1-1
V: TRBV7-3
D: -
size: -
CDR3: CASSLYREMNTEAFF
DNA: TGTGCCAGCAGCTTATACAGGGAGATGAACACTGAAGCTTTCTTT

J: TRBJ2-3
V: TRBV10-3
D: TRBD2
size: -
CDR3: CAISELAGAEDTQYF
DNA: TGTGCCATCAGCGAACTAGCGGGAGCCGAAGATACGCAGTATTTT

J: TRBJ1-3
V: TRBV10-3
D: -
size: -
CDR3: CAISESLEGRNTIYF
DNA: TGTGCCATCAGTGAGTCGCTGGAGGGCCGAAACACCATATATTTT

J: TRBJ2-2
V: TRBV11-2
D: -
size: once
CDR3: CASTTVRATGELFF
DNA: TGTGCCAGCACCACGGTCAGGGCCACCGGGGAGCTGTTTTTT

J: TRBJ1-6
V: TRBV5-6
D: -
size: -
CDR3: CASSQGSSPLHF
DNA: TGTGCCAGCAGCCAGGGGTCCTCACCCCTCCACTTT

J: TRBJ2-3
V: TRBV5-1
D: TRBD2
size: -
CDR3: CASSEGLADSTDTQYF
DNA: TGCGCCAGCAGCGAGGGACTAGCGGATAGCACAGATACGCAGTATTTT

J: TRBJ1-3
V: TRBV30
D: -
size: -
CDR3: CAWSGLSRNTIYF
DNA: TGTGCCTGGAGTGGCTTAAGCCGAAACACCATATATTTT

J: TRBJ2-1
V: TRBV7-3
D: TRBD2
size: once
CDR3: CASSSGGGSSYNEQFF
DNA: TGTGCCAGCAGCTCCGGGGGAGGGAGCTCCTACAATGAGCAGTTCTTC

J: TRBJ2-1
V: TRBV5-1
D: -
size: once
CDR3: CASSFHRALVLAPGSSYNEQFF
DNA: TGCGCCAGCAGCTTCCACAGGGCCCTTGTTCTCGCGCCTGGAAGCTCCTACAATGAGCAGTTCTTC

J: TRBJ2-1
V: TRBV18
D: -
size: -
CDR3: CASSPAGQSNEQFF
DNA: TGTGCCAGCTCACCAGCGGGACAGAGCAATGAGCAGTTCTTC

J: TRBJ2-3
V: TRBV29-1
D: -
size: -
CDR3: CSVTTGWTDTQYF
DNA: TGCAGCGTTACAACGGGGTGGACAGATACGCAGTATTTT

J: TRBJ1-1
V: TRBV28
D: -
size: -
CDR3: CASSKHPPNTEAFF
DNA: TGTGCCAGCAGCAAACATCCCCCTAACACTGAAGCTTTCTTT

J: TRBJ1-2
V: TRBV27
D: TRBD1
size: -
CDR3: CASKVDRGENYGYTF
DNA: TGTGCCAGCAAAGTAGACAGGGGGGAAAACTATGGCTACACCTTC

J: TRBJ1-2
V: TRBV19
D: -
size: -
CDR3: CASKKKGGNAYTF
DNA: TGTGCCAGCAAAAAAAAAGGCGGGAATGCCTACACCTTC

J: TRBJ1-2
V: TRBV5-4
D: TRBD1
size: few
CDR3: CASSQPRDRGTYGYTF
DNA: TGTGCCAGCAGCCAGCCAAGGGACAGGGGAACCTATGGCTACACCTTC

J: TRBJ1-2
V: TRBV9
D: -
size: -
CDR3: CASSVGLYRDLTNYGYTF
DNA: TGTGCCAGCAGCGTAGGGCTCTACCGGGACTTGACTAACTATGGCTACACCTTC

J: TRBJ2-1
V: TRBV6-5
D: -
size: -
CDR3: CASSSNRDNEQFF
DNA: TGTGCCAGCAGTTCAAATCGGGACAATGAGCAGTTCTTC

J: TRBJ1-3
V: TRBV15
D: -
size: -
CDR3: CATSRSGSTGNTIYF
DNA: TGTGCCACCAGCAGGTCCGGGTCCACTGGAAACACCATATATTTT

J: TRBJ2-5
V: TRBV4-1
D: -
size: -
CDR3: CASSSGQKPYQTQYF
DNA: TGCGCCAGCAGCTCTGGACAGAAACCTTATCAGACCCAGTACTTC

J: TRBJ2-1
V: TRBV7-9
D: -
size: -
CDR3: CASSLDANYNEQFF
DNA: TGTGCCAGCAGCTTAGATGCGAACTACAATGAGCAGTTCTTC

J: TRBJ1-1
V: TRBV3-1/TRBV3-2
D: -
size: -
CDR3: CASSQDTGKTEAFF
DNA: TGTGCCAGCAGCCAAGATACAGGTAAAACTGAAGCTTTCTTT

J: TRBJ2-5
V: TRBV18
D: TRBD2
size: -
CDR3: CASSPGTSGEETQYF
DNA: TGTGCCAGCTCCCCCGGGACTAGCGGGGAAGAGACCCAGTACTTC

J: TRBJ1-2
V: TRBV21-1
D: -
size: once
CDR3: CASSKSQGANYGYTF
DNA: TGTGCCAGCAGCAAATCCCAGGGGGCAAACTATGGCTACACCTTC